These T cell receptor beta chains were read from a single sample in a study of blood T cell repertoires in COVID-19. Profiling relied on immunoSEQ multiplex PCR, and the TCRdb table lists in-frame clones only, not all of them. The repertoire holds a few hundred thousand clones, with over 75% as singletons. The sequencing sample was made of PBMCs or T cells enriched from blood (not recorded which). The origin of the receptors is a woman aged 55-75 years who had recovered from COVID-19. CDR3s include the opening cysteine and the closing phenylalanine or tryptophan. A D gene is named only where the DNA matches it firmly. Rows may omit the clone size; those that give it use once, few, many or a size class.

J gene,V gene,D gene,clone size,CDR3 protein,CDR3 DNA
TRBJ1-2,TRBV19,-,-,CASGNNYGYTF,TGTGCCAGCGGGAATAACTATGGCTACACCTTC
TRBJ2-3,TRBV25-1,-,-,CASSESVGGYTQYF,TGTGCCAGCAGTGAATCTGTGGGAGGATATACGCAGTATTTT
TRBJ1-2,TRBV19,-,once,CASSIVGDKFNYGYTF,TGTGCCAGTAGTATAGTTGGGGACAAATTTAACTATGGCTACACCTTC
TRBJ1-4,TRBV7-9,-,-,CASSPRAGPDEKLFF,TGTGCCAGCAGCCCCCGGGCAGGGCCGGACGAAAAACTGTTTTTT
TRBJ2-1,TRBV4-2,-,-,CASSQEIYISYNEQFF,TGTGCCAGCAGCCAAGAAATATACATCTCCTACAATGAGCAGTTCTTC
TRBJ1-2,TRBV20-1,TRBD1,-,CSASSWTGQNYGYTF,TGCAGTGCTAGTTCCTGGACAGGGCAGAACTATGGCTACACCTTC
TRBJ2-3,TRBV2,TRBD2,-,CASSRGTSGRADTQYF,TGTGCCAGCAGCCGCGGGACTAGCGGGAGGGCCGATACGCAGTATTTT
TRBJ1-2,TRBV10-2,-,-,CASSGRLNYGYTF,TGCGCCAGCAGTGGGAGGCTCAACTATGGCTACACCTTC
TRBJ1-2,TRBV30,-,-,CAWSVNQALGYTF,TGTGCCTGGAGTGTCAACCAGGCCTTAGGCTACACCTTC
TRBJ1-2,TRBV27,-,-,CASSLGSQGLGYGYTF,TGTGCCAGCAGTTTAGGATCACAGGGCTTGGGCTATGGCTACACCTTC
TRBJ2-2,TRBV5-1,TRBD2,once,CASSLTSGTGGELFF,TGCGCCAGCAGCCTGACTAGCGGGACGGGCGGGGAGCTGTTTTTT
TRBJ2-2,TRBV5-4,TRBD2,once,CASSPGLAGGVVFF,TGTGCCAGCAGCCCGGGACTAGCGGGAGGGGTGGTGTTTTTT
TRBJ2-7,TRBV3-1/TRBV3-2,TRBD1,-,CASSLQRGRGQYF,TGTGCCAGCAGCCTCCAAAGGGGGCGCGGGCAGTACTTC
TRBJ1-2,TRBV2,-,-,CASSEGVANGYTF,TGTGCCAGCAGTGAAGGTGTAGCTAATGGCTACACCTTC
TRBJ2-5,TRBV7-9,TRBD1,once,CASSFPTRDRGHFETQYF,TGTGCCAGCAGCTTTCCGACCCGGGACAGGGGGCATTTTGAGACCCAGTACTTC
TRBJ2-1,TRBV6-5,TRBD1,-,CASSYSQGATYNEQFF,TGTGCCAGCAGTTACTCCCAGGGGGCGACCTACAATGAGCAGTTCTTC
TRBJ1-5,TRBV7-2,TRBD1,-,CASSVSLNDRGDNQPQHF,TGTGCCAGCAGCGTATCACTCAACGACAGGGGCGACAATCAGCCCCAGCATTTT
TRBJ1-2,TRBV5-1,-,-,CASSFQGGANYGYTF,TGCGCCAGCAGCTTCCAGGGTGGAGCTAACTATGGCTACACCTTC
TRBJ2-5,TRBV5-6,-,-,CASSSSYQETQYF,TGTGCCAGCAGCTCGTCGTACCAAGAGACCCAGTACTTC
TRBJ1-3,TRBV7-6,TRBD1,-,CASSPLGDRGNSGNTIYF,TGTGCCAGCAGCCCCCTCGGGGACAGGGGGAACTCTGGAAACACCATATATTTT
TRBJ1-6,TRBV6-5,-,few,CASSYRWSNSPLHF,TGTGCCAGCAGTTACCGCTGGAGTAATTCACCCCTCCACTTT
TRBJ2-1,TRBV3-1/TRBV3-2,TRBD2,-,CASSQGGLAGYNEQFF,TGTGCCAGCAGCCAAGGGGGACTAGCGGGGTACAATGAGCAGTTCTTC
TRBJ2-7,TRBV10-2,TRBD1,-,CASRPRDSGPPEQYF,TGCGCCAGCAGACCCCGGGACAGCGGCCCGCCCGAGCAGTACTTC
TRBJ1-3,TRBV12-3/TRBV12-4,-,-,CASSSPFTIYF,TGTGCCAGCAGTTCCCCATTTACCATATATTTT
TRBJ1-1,TRBV2,TRBD1,-,CATGTGLNTEAFF,TGTGCCACCGGGACAGGTTTGAACACTGAAGCTTTCTTT